The rows below give T cell receptor beta chains drawn from one sample of a study of regulatory T cells in long-lasting Graves disease. TCRdb redid the calling of the multiplex PCR reads with MiXCR, one entry per CDR3 protein. The table shows under 800,000 distinct CDR3 sequences, with less than 20% occurring only once. These sequences were also reported in another study, on T cells in Graves' hyperthyroidism and ophthalmopathy.

Source: peripheral blood mononuclear cells (PBMCs), taken at new diagnosis, from a patient treated with antithyroid drugs. The receptors were sampled from a woman aged 25 to 45 with Graves disease. CDR3s include the opening cysteine and the closing phenylalanine or tryptophan. The D gene is left open where the match is weak. Some rows have no size entry. The others give once, few or many, or a class for an expanded clone.

abundance: few
v_gene: TRBV7-3
j_gene: TRBJ2-7
d_gene: TRBD2
CDR3aa: CASSLTGGTGEQYF
CDR3nt: TGTGCCAGCAGCTTAACGGGGGGGACGGGCGAGCAGTACTTC

abundance: few
v_gene: TRBV5-1
j_gene: TRBJ2-5
d_gene: .
CDR3aa: CASSLGGLFSETQYF
CDR3nt: TGCGCCAGCAGCTTGGGTGGACTATTTTCGGAGACCCAGTACTTC

abundance: many
v_gene: TRBV10-3
j_gene: TRBJ2-2
d_gene: .
CDR3aa: CAISESDRWTGELFF
CDR3nt: TGTGCCATCAGTGAGAGCGACAGGTGGACCGGGGAGCTGTTTTTT

abundance: few
v_gene: TRBV6-2/TRBV6-3
j_gene: TRBJ1-4
d_gene: .
CDR3aa: CASSLGQVNEKLFF
CDR3nt: TGTGCCAGCAGTTTAGGCCAGGTCAATGAAAAACTGTTTTTT

abundance: many
v_gene: TRBV18
j_gene: TRBJ1-1
d_gene: .
CDR3aa: CASSPSPGGEATEAFF
CDR3nt: TGTGCCAGCTCACCATCACCTGGGGGAGAGGCGACTGAAGCTTTCTTT

abundance: many
v_gene: TRBV7-8
j_gene: TRBJ1-5
d_gene: TRBD1
CDR3aa: CASSLLGGRAQHF
CDR3nt: TGTGCCAGCAGCTTATTAGGGGGCAGAGCCCAGCATTTT

abundance: many
v_gene: TRBV7-2
j_gene: TRBJ2-7
d_gene: .
CDR3aa: CASSLDVGSYEQYF
CDR3nt: TGTGCCAGCAGCTTGGATGTAGGCTCCTACGAGCAGTACTTC

abundance: few
v_gene: TRBV28
j_gene: TRBJ1-1
d_gene: TRBD1
CDR3aa: CASSLARAGGTEAFF
CDR3nt: TGTGCCAGCAGTTTAGCACGTGCAGGGGGCACTGAAGCTTTCTTT

abundance: .
v_gene: TRBV6-2/TRBV6-3
j_gene: TRBJ2-7
d_gene: .
CDR3aa: CASELDSYEEQYF
CDR3nt: TGTGCCAGCGAATTAGACAGTTACGAAGAGCAGTACTTC

abundance: .
v_gene: TRBV12-3/TRBV12-4
j_gene: TRBJ1-4
d_gene: .
CDR3aa: CASYKGTTNEKLFF
CDR3nt: TGTGCCAGCTATAAGGGTACAACTAATGAAAAACTGTTTTTT

abundance: many
v_gene: TRBV3-1
j_gene: TRBJ1-2
d_gene: .
CDR3aa: CASSQDWGSSYTF
CDR3nt: TGTGCCAGCAGCCAAGATTGGGGGTCGAGCTACACCTTC

abundance: few
v_gene: TRBV15
j_gene: TRBJ2-7
d_gene: TRBD2
CDR3aa: CATSPRTSGRWYEQYF
CDR3nt: TGTGCCACCAGCCCCCGGACTAGCGGGAGGTGGTACGAGCAGTACTTC

abundance: many
v_gene: TRBV29-1
j_gene: TRBJ2-1
d_gene: .
CDR3aa: CSVLRDSAYNEQFF
CDR3nt: TGCAGCGTCCTACGGGATTCCGCCTACAATGAGCAGTTCTTC

abundance: .
v_gene: TRBV30
j_gene: TRBJ1-5
d_gene: TRBD1
CDR3aa: CAWSVYGTANQPQHF
CDR3nt: TGTGCCTGGAGTGTTTATGGGACAGCGAATCAGCCCCAGCATTTT

abundance: many
v_gene: TRBV6-1
j_gene: TRBJ2-7
d_gene: .
CDR3aa: CASAMGRVKNEQYF
CDR3nt: TGTGCCAGCGCGATGGGACGGGTCAAAAACGAGCAGTACTTC

abundance: many
v_gene: TRBV7-9
j_gene: TRBJ2-4
d_gene: .
CDR3aa: CASSPWETKNIQYF
CDR3nt: TGTGCCAGCAGCCCATGGGAAACCAAAAACATTCAGTACTTC

abundance: few
v_gene: TRBV7-9
j_gene: TRBJ2-7
d_gene: TRBD1
CDR3aa: CASSLGDRGEKDEQYF
CDR3nt: TGTGCCAGCAGCCTTGGGGACAGGGGAGAAAAGGACGAGCAGTACTTC

abundance: many
v_gene: TRBV28
j_gene: TRBJ2-3
d_gene: TRBD2
CDR3aa: CASGTPSGTADTQYF
CDR3nt: TGTGCCAGCGGTACTCCTAGCGGGACCGCAGATACGCAGTATTTT

abundance: .
v_gene: TRBV6-2/TRBV6-3
j_gene: TRBJ1-1
d_gene: .
CDR3aa: CASSYTTVNTEAFF
CDR3nt: TGTGCCAGCAGTTATACGACAGTGAACACTGAAGCTTTCTTT

abundance: .
v_gene: TRBV4-1
j_gene: TRBJ2-3
d_gene: TRBD2
CDR3aa: CASSQDAGTSGTDTQYF
CDR3nt: TGCGCCAGCAGCCAAGATGCAGGGACTAGCGGAACAGATACGCAGTATTTT

abundance: many
v_gene: TRBV5-1
j_gene: TRBJ2-7
d_gene: .
CDR3aa: CASSLDPALQYEQYF
CDR3nt: TGCGCCAGCAGCTTGGATCCAGCCCTCCAATACGAGCAGTACTTC

abundance: many
v_gene: TRBV3-1
j_gene: TRBJ2-3
d_gene: TRBD2
CDR3aa: CASSPSTSERDTQYF
CDR3nt: TGTGCCAGCAGCCCCTCGACTAGCGAAAGAGATACGCAGTATTTT

abundance: many
v_gene: TRBV20-1
j_gene: TRBJ1-1
d_gene: TRBD1
CDR3aa: CSAYAPGGINTEAFF
CDR3nt: TGCAGTGCCTACGCCCCAGGGGGAATCAACACTGAAGCTTTCTTT

abundance: many
v_gene: TRBV7-9
j_gene: TRBJ1-1
d_gene: TRBD1
CDR3aa: CASSHWTGRDTEAFF
CDR3nt: TGTGCCAGCAGCCATTGGACAGGGAGGGACACTGAAGCTTTCTTT

abundance: few
v_gene: TRBV5-1
j_gene: TRBJ2-7
d_gene: TRBD2
CDR3aa: CASSLNGLAGDKTTGEQYF
CDR3nt: TGCGCCAGCAGCTTGAATGGACTAGCGGGAGACAAGACTACGGGGGAGCAGTACTTC

abundance: .
v_gene: TRBV7-9
j_gene: TRBJ1-4
d_gene: .
CDR3aa: CASSADPGTNEKLFF
CDR3nt: TGTGCCAGCAGTGCCGATCCGGGGACTAATGAAAAACTGTTTTTT

abundance: .
v_gene: TRBV27
j_gene: TRBJ2-1
d_gene: .
CDR3aa: CASSFGGKNEQFF
CDR3nt: TGTGCCAGCAGTTTTGGAGGGAAAAATGAGCAGTTCTTC

abundance: many
v_gene: TRBV6-1
j_gene: TRBJ1-1
d_gene: .
CDR3aa: CASRGRFTEAFF
CDR3nt: TGTGCCAGCAGGGGACGGTTCACTGAAGCTTTCTTT

abundance: few
v_gene: TRBV6-5
j_gene: TRBJ1-2
d_gene: .
CDR3aa: CASSSRIGGYTF
CDR3nt: TGTGCCAGCAGTTCCAGAATTGGGGGCTACACCTTC

abundance: many
v_gene: TRBV20-1
j_gene: TRBJ1-5
d_gene: .
CDR3aa: CSAREQVYQPQHF
CDR3nt: TGCAGTGCTAGAGAGCAGGTTTATCAGCCCCAGCATTTT

abundance: .
v_gene: TRBV24-1
j_gene: TRBJ2-2
d_gene: TRBD1
CDR3aa: CATSDSGTENTGELFF
CDR3nt: TGTGCCACCAGTGACTCCGGGACAGAAAACACCGGGGAGCTGTTTTTT

abundance: many
v_gene: TRBV7-9
j_gene: TRBJ1-2
d_gene: TRBD1
CDR3aa: CASSPQGAFGYTF
CDR3nt: TGTGCCAGCAGCCCCCAGGGGGCTTTTGGCTACACCTTC

abundance: many
v_gene: TRBV28
j_gene: TRBJ2-1
d_gene: .
CDR3aa: CASTESLGGNEQFF
CDR3nt: TGTGCCAGCACCGAGAGCTTGGGGGGCAATGAGCAGTTCTTC

abundance: .
v_gene: TRBV6-2/TRBV6-3
j_gene: TRBJ2-2
d_gene: TRBD2
CDR3aa: CASSYRTGGPGTGELFF
CDR3nt: TGTGCCAGCAGTTACAGGACGGGAGGGCCAGGAACCGGGGAGCTGTTTTTT

abundance: many
v_gene: TRBV20-1
j_gene: TRBJ2-7
d_gene: TRBD1
CDR3aa: CSAGAPQGMDYEQYF
CDR3nt: TGCAGTGCCGGGGCCCCACAGGGGATGGACTACGAGCAGTACTTC

abundance: many
v_gene: TRBV7-3
j_gene: TRBJ2-1
d_gene: TRBD2
CDR3aa: CASSYASGGYEQFF
CDR3nt: TGTGCCAGCAGCTATGCTAGCGGAGGCTATGAGCAGTTCTTC

abundance: .
v_gene: TRBV3-1
j_gene: TRBJ1-2
d_gene: .
CDR3aa: CASSQPNLGIYSYTF
CDR3nt: TGTGCCAGCAGCCAACCCAATCTGGGGATCTATAGCTACACCTTC

abundance: many
v_gene: TRBV2
j_gene: TRBJ1-1
d_gene: .
CDR3aa: CASSERVFTEAFF
CDR3nt: TGTGCCAGTTCCGAGAGGGTGTTCACTGAAGCTTTCTTT

abundance: many
v_gene: TRBV11-3
j_gene: TRBJ2-1
d_gene: TRBD2
CDR3aa: CASSTTSGYNEQFF
CDR3nt: TGTGCCAGCAGCACGACTAGCGGATACAATGAGCAGTTCTTC

abundance: many
v_gene: TRBV28
j_gene: TRBJ2-5
d_gene: TRBD1
CDR3aa: CASSLFWSPGQGIREETQYF
CDR3nt: TGTGCCAGCAGTTTATTTTGGTCGCCGGGACAGGGTATTAGGGAAGAGACCCAGTACTTC

abundance: .
v_gene: TRBV5-6
j_gene: TRBJ2-5
d_gene: TRBD2
CDR3aa: CASSLRSTSGQETQYF
CDR3nt: TGTGCCAGCAGCTTGCGTTCAACTAGCGGCCAAGAGACCCAGTACTTC

abundance: many
v_gene: TRBV5-5
j_gene: TRBJ1-1
d_gene: .
CDR3aa: CASSLGGEGTEAFF
CDR3nt: TGTGCCAGCAGCTTAGGGGGGGAGGGCACTGAAGCTTTCTTT

abundance: many
v_gene: TRBV28
j_gene: TRBJ2-1
d_gene: .
CDR3aa: CASSLFGTYNEQFF
CDR3nt: TGTGCCAGCAGTTTATTCGGTACATACAATGAGCAGTTCTTC

abundance: many
v_gene: TRBV6-1
j_gene: TRBJ2-6
d_gene: TRBD1
CDR3aa: CASETTGAGANVLTF
CDR3nt: TGTGCCAGCGAGACGACAGGGGCTGGGGCCAACGTCCTGACTTTC

abundance: many
v_gene: TRBV9
j_gene: TRBJ1-6
d_gene: TRBD1
CDR3aa: CASSVVGGGGSPLHF
CDR3nt: TGTGCCAGCAGCGTAGTAGGGGGCGGAGGCTCACCCCTCCACTTT

abundance: once
v_gene: TRBV4-1
j_gene: TRBJ2-7
d_gene: TRBD2
CDR3aa: CASSQGGTLAGGGYEQYF
CDR3nt: TGCGCCAGCAGCCAAGGGGGGACGCTAGCGGGAGGGGGGTACGAGCAGTACTTC

abundance: .
v_gene: TRBV18
j_gene: TRBJ1-5
d_gene: TRBD1
CDR3aa: CASSPVTGTGGNQPQHF
CDR3nt: TGTGCCAGCTCACCGGTCACCGGGACAGGGGGCAATCAGCCCCAGCATTTT

abundance: .
v_gene: TRBV11-2
j_gene: TRBJ2-7
d_gene: .
CDR3aa: CASSLVEEWGREQYF
CDR3nt: TGTGCCAGCAGCTTAGTTGAGGAGTGGGGGCGCGAGCAGTACTTC

abundance: once
v_gene: TRBV19
j_gene: TRBJ1-1
d_gene: TRBD1
CDR3aa: CASIQGDKRHTEAFF
CDR3nt: TGTGCCAGTATTCAGGGGGACAAGAGGCACACTGAAGCTTTCTTT

abundance: .
v_gene: TRBV10-3
j_gene: TRBJ1-1
d_gene: .
CDR3aa: CAIRLAIQCTEAFF
CDR3nt: TGTGCCATCAGATTGGCGATCCAGTGCACTGAAGCTTTCTTT

abundance: .
v_gene: TRBV7-3
j_gene: TRBJ2-5
d_gene: .
CDR3aa: CASSARPSAQYF
CDR3nt: TGTGCCAGCAGCGCGAGACCTTCGGCCCAGTACTTC

abundance: many
v_gene: TRBV10-2
j_gene: TRBJ2-5
d_gene: TRBD1
CDR3aa: CASSEIPGTGKETQYF
CDR3nt: TGCGCCAGCAGCGAAATTCCCGGGACAGGGAAAGAGACCCAGTACTTC

abundance: .
v_gene: TRBV15
j_gene: TRBJ1-5
d_gene: .
CDR3aa: CATSRPDQPQHF
CDR3nt: TGTGCCACCAGCAGACCCGATCAGCCCCAGCATTTT

abundance: .
v_gene: TRBV5-1
j_gene: TRBJ2-5
d_gene: .
CDR3aa: CASSLGPEGEETQYF
CDR3nt: TGCGCCAGCAGCTTGGGCCCGGAGGGAGAAGAGACCCAGTACTTC

abundance: few
v_gene: TRBV30
j_gene: TRBJ2-1
d_gene: .
CDR3aa: CAGTSTGVGNEQFF
CDR3nt: TGTGCCGGGACCTCTACGGGAGTGGGGAATGAGCAGTTCTTC

abundance: many
v_gene: TRBV12-3/TRBV12-4
j_gene: TRBJ2-5
d_gene: .
CDR3aa: CASSLEGRQETQYF
CDR3nt: TGTGCCAGCAGTTTAGAAGGCAGGCAAGAGACCCAGTACTTC

abundance: many
v_gene: TRBV18
j_gene: TRBJ2-3
d_gene: .
CDR3aa: CASRRPSTDTQYF
CDR3nt: TGTGCCAGCCGCAGACCTAGCACAGATACGCAGTATTTT

abundance: .
v_gene: TRBV27
j_gene: TRBJ2-3
d_gene: .
CDR3aa: CASTTGTGTDTQYF
CDR3nt: TGTGCCAGCACCACCGGGACCGGCACAGATACGCAGTATTTT

abundance: .
v_gene: TRBV5-1
j_gene: TRBJ1-1
d_gene: .
CDR3aa: CASSLDGGSGTEAFF
CDR3nt: TGCGCCAGCAGCTTGGATGGGGGCTCAGGCACTGAAGCTTTCTTT

abundance: few
v_gene: TRBV5-1
j_gene: TRBJ2-1
d_gene: TRBD2
CDR3aa: CASSPSGWMLYNEQFF
CDR3nt: TGCGCCAGCAGCCCTAGCGGTTGGATGCTCTACAATGAGCAGTTCTTC